Presented here are 25 T cell receptor beta chains from one specimen sequenced in a study of shared clonotypes between healthy human individuals. Profiling relied on immunoSEQ multiplex PCR, and the TCRdb table lists in-frame clones only, not all of them. The sample carries about 2 million clones, about 95% recorded once. Terminally differentiated effector memory CD45RA+ cells were left out of the naive CD8 fraction, which was CD45RO-negative and positively selected for CCR7. The sequenced sample consisted of naive CD8+ T cells sorted from blood. The receptors were gathered from a man aged 18 to 30 in good health.

The V gene is TRBV5-1, the J gene TRBJ2-1; D gene ambiguous. Germline lookup yields CDR1 SGHRS and CDR2 YFSETQ. The CDR3 has 17 amino acids. V lost 1 base, J lost 7 bases, and 21 bases lay in between. The CDR3 spells CASSLLFFSGKGNEQFF. The CDR3 coding sequence is TGCGCCAGCAGCTTGCTATTCTTCTCCGGTAAAGGGAATGAGCAGTTCTTC.

In this sample, this clone turned up once. The chain joins TRBV9 to TRBJ2-1, with D perhaps TRBD1 or TRBD2 (5 bases each). Trimming stripped 2 bases from V and 9 bases from J, with 15 bases between. CDR3 length equals 14 residues. Germline CDR1 is SGDLS and CDR2 is YYNGEE. CDR3 sequence reads: CASSVTGTLGEQFF. The CDR3 DNA is TGTGCCAGCAGCGTTACCGGGACCCTAGGTGAGCAGTTCTTC.

The CDR3 DNA sequence: TGCGCCAGCAGCTTGGAGGGCGGCGGCGGGGGGGCCGGTATTGAGCAGTTCTTC. Protein: CASSLEGGGGGAGIEQFF. The chain links TRBV5-1 to TRBJ2-1; 9 bases agree with TRBD2. V lost 0 bases to trimming and J lost 9 bases; unmatched junction nucleotides: 16. This CDR3 is built from 18 residues. Per germline, CDR1 SGHRS and CDR2 YFSETQ. The whole variable domain, remainder taken from reference TRBV5-1 and TRBJ2-1, is KAGVTQTPRYLIKTRGQQVTLSCSPISGHRSVSWYQQTPGQGLQFLFEYFSETQRNKGNFPGRFSGRQFSNSRSEMNVSTLELGDSALYLCASSLEGGGGGAGIEQFFGPGTRLTVL.

This sequence joins TRBV11-2 and TRBJ1-5, with D maybe TRBD1 (5 bases). V lost 9 bases to trimming and J lost 4 bases, with 10 bases between them. CDR3 length: 12 residues. Germline V lookup: CDR1 SGHAT, CDR2 FQNNGV. In DNA, the CDR3 is TGTGCCAGTTCGGCAGGGAATCAGCCCCAGCATTTT. This encodes CASSAGNQPQHF.

This rearrangement joins TRBV27 to TRBJ2-1; D ambiguous. V gave up 4 bases and J gave up 6 bases, with 4 bases separating them. This CDR3 spans 11 amino acids. CDR1 is MNHEY, CDR2 SMNVEV, per germline (reference sequence). This CDR3 is CASSWGNEQFF. CDR3 nucleotide sequence: TGTGCCAGCAGTTGGGGCAATGAGCAGTTCTTC.

Note on this clone: Distinct nucleotide sequences in the sample also encode this CDR3. V and J are TRBV10-2 and TRBJ2-7; no firm D call. The CDR3 totals 11 residues. Between the trimmed V and J ends, which lost 7 bases and 3 bases, there was a span of 7 bases. Per germline, CDR1 WSHSY and CDR2 SAAADI. The CDR3 loop is CASTAGYEQYF. The CDR3 region has the DNA TGCGCCAGCACGGCAGGCTACGAGCAGTACTTC.

This clone was seen once. The chain combines TRBV7-9 with TRBJ1-3; D is possibly TRBD1 (5 bases). V was pared by 5 bases and J by 4 bases, with 15 bases between. The CDR3 runs to 15 residues. From germline, CDR1 is SEHNR and CDR2 FQNEAQ (reference sequence). The CDR3 region has the DNA TGTGCCAGCAGCCCTTGGAGGGACTACGGAAACACCATATATTTT. Its protein product is CASSPWRDYGNTIYF.

The V gene is TRBV7-8, the J gene TRBJ2-5; 11 positions agree with TRBD2. The CDR3 is 18 amino acids. Losses at the gene ends were 4 bases for V and 2 bases for J; bases not matched to a gene: 12. CDR1 is SGHVS and CDR2 is FQNEAQ in the germline V gene. The CDR3 region is CASSSRLAGSSVQETQYF. The DNA of the CDR3 is TGTGCCAGCAGCTCCAGACTAGCGGGATCCTCGGTACAAGAGACCCAGTACTTC.

The chain couples TRBV4-1 to TRBJ2-7; D unclear. The CDR3 loop spans 15 amino acids. The germline V gene has CDR1 MGHRA and CDR2 YSYEKL. The ends were cut back, 0 bases at V and 2 bases at J, with 11 bases in the middle. The CDR3 is CASSQEGGRAYEQYF. The CDR3 DNA is TGCGCCAGCAGCCAAGAGGGCGGAAGAGCCTACGAGCAGTACTTC.

This sequence joins TRBV7-9 and TRBJ2-7; 9 nucleotides align to TRBD1. With 7 bases clipped from V and 3 bases from J, the junction kept 10 bases outside the gene matches. This CDR3 contains 15 residues. Germline assignment: CDR1 SEHNR and CDR2 FQNEAQ (reference sequence). The CDR3 region has the DNA TGTGCCAGCACCCTGGGACAGGGAGTTTTCTACGAGCAGTACTTC. Protein: CASTLGQGVFYEQYF.

The genes are TRBV5-1 and TRBJ2-5; D possibly corresponds to TRBD1 (6 bases). Germline V CDR1 and CDR2: SGHRS, YFSETQ. V was pared by 2 bases and J by 2 bases, with 13 bases between. The CDR3 has 15 amino acids. CDR3 coding DNA: TGCGCCAGCAGCTTTCTTATGACAGGTCAAGAGACCCAGTACTTC. Translating it yields CASSFLMTGQETQYF.

V usage is TRBV2 and J usage is TRBJ2-3; 10 bases map to TRBD1. The CDR3 is 15 amino acids. Germline CDR1 SNHLY, CDR2 FYNNEI. V lost 7 bases, J lost 5 bases, and 9 bases stayed unmatched. Written as DNA, the CDR3 is TGTGCCAGCATCCCGGGACAGGGGAACGAAGATACGCAGTATTTT. It translates to CASIPGQGNEDTQYF.

The chain links TRBV28 to TRBJ1-1, with D possibly being TRBD1 (5 bases). V lost 8 bases and J 1 base, leaving 26 bases between the germline ends. The CDR3 has 18 residues. CDR1 is MDHEN, CDR2 SYDVKM, per germline. In DNA form, the CDR3 reads TGTGCCAGCCACAAGGCCCAGACCTGGGGGGTATCGAACACTGAAGCTTTCTTT. This encodes CASHKAQTWGVSNTEAFF.

V is TRBV13 and J is TRBJ1-1; D remains ambiguous. V was cut by 0 bases and J by 9 bases, with 14 bases left in between. CDR1 is PRHDT, CDR2 FYEKMQ, per germline (reference sequence). This CDR3 comprises 14 residues. The CDR3 nucleotides are TGTGCCAGCAGCTTAGGGGGTGGGGTGGAGCAAGCTTTCTTT. Protein: CASSLGGGVEQAFF. The variable domain in full, completed from reference TRBV13 and TRBJ1-1, reads AAGVIQSPRHLIKEKRETATLKCYPIPRHDTVYWYQQGPGQDPQFLISFYEKMQSDKGSIPDRFSAQQFSDYHSELNMSSLELGDSALYFCASSLGGGVEQAFFGQGTRLTVV.

The rearrangement links TRBV7-2 to TRBJ2-3; no clear D gene. The V end was cut by 1 base, the J end by 0 bases, with 8 bases between. CDR3 length: 15 amino acids. Germline V gene lookup returns CDR1 SGHTA and CDR2 FQGNSA. The CDR3: CASSLGGPSTDTQYF. Here the CDR3 DNA reads TGTGCCAGCAGCTTAGGTGGGCCCAGCACAGATACGCAGTATTTT. Looking up the rest from reference TRBV7-2 and TRBJ2-3 gives the full variable domain: GAGVSQSPSNKVTEKGKDVELRCDPISGHTALYWYRQSLGQGLEFLIYFQGNSAPDKSGLPSDRFSAERTGGSVSTLTIQRTQQEDSAVYLCASSLGGPSTDTQYFGPGTRLTVL.

Only one count was recorded for this clone. This chain's CDR3 is CASSSTLQGLRETQYF. CDR3 bases: TGTGCCAGCAGTTCTACCCTTCAGGGATTACGGGAGACCCAGTACTTC. V is TRBV28 and J is TRBJ2-5, with D possibly TRBD1 on 5 matching bases. Germline-derived CDR1 and CDR2 are MDHEN and SYDVKM. Trimming stripped 4 bases from V and 5 bases from J, with 20 bases between. This CDR3 spans 16 amino acids.

The chain employs TRBV5-4 and TRBJ2-7, with a tentative D call TRBD1 (5 bases). From germline, CDR1 is SGHNT and CDR2 YYREEE (reference sequence). The CDR3 is 14 residues long. With 3 bases removed from V and 1 base from J, the gap between germline ends came to 11 bases. CDR3 region: CASSSVGESYEQYF. The CDR3 nucleotides are TGTGCCAGCAGCTCCGTAGGGGAATCCTACGAGCAGTACTTC. The full variable domain, completed using reference TRBV5-4 and TRBJ2-7, is ETGVTQSPTHLIKTRGQQVTLRCSSQSGHNTVSWYQQALGQGPQFIFQYYREEENGRGNFPPRFSGLQFPNYSSELNVNALELDDSALYLCASSSVGESYEQYFGPGTRLTVT.

The DNA of the CDR3 is TGCGCCAGCAGCCTAGCTAGCGGCCAAGAGACCCAGTACTTC. Translation: CASSLASGQETQYF. This chain uses TRBV4-1 with TRBJ2-5; TRBD2 matches at 7 bases. The CDR3 is 14 residues long. V was clipped by 4 bases and J by 1 base; unmatched bases: 3. Germline assignment: CDR1 MGHRA and CDR2 YSYEKL.

The rearrangement joins TRBV11-2 to TRBJ1-2; 7 nucleotides line up with TRBD1. The CDR3 is 15 amino acids. Germline-derived CDR1 and CDR2 are SGHAT and FQNNGV. V shed 6 bases and J 0 bases; nucleotides not matched to a gene: 7. The CDR3 is CASRPRQGSNYGYTF. The CDR3 DNA follows: TGTGCCAGCAGGCCGAGACAGGGCTCTAACTATGGCTACACCTTC.

The chain recombines TRBV6-5 with TRBJ1-6; tentatively, D is TRBD1 (6 bases). CDR1 MNHEY and CDR2 SVGAGI come from the germline V gene. The CDR3 spans 14 residues. V was shortened by 0 bases and J by 9 bases, with 9 bases between the two germline ends. In DNA form, the CDR3 reads TGTGCCAGCAGTTACTCGGGGGCAGCTTCACCCCTCCACTTT. Amino acid sequence: CASSYSGAASPLHF.

This clone was counted only a few times. The gene calls are TRBV4-1 and TRBJ1-3; possible D gene TRBD1, 5 bases. Trimming shortened V by 1 base and J by 6 bases, and 19 bases separated the two germline ends. From germline, CDR1 is MGHRA and CDR2 YSYEKL. This CDR3 contains 17 residues. The CDR3 protein is CASSQGPTVWGENTIYF. In DNA, the CDR3 is TGCGCCAGCAGCCAAGGCCCGACAGTTTGGGGGGAAAACACCATATATTTT.

The chain combines TRBV27 with TRBJ2-7; the D is unclear. V was trimmed by 4 bases and J by 0 bases, leaving 10 bases between them. CDR3 size: 14 residues. Per germline, CDR1 MNHEY and CDR2 SMNVEV (reference sequence). The CDR3, as DNA: TGTGCCAGCAGTTCCCCCCTAAGCTCCTACGAGCAGTACTTC. It yields the protein CASSSPLSSYEQYF.

V and J are TRBV25-1 and TRBJ2-3; possible D gene TRBD1, 6 bases. The V and J ends lost 3 bases and 3 bases respectively, with 22 bases between them. The germline V gene has CDR1 MGHDK and CDR2 SYGVNS. The CDR3 runs to 18 residues. The CDR3 here is CASSDQFLGALGTDTQYF. CDR3 nucleotides: TGTGCCAGCAGTGACCAATTTTTGGGGGCCCTGGGGACAGATACGCAGTATTTT. The entire variable domain, with the rest obtained from reference TRBV25-1 and TRBJ2-3, is as follows: EADIYQTPRYLVIGTGKKITLECSQTMGHDKMYWYQQDPGMELHLIHYSYGVNSTEKGDLSSESTVSRIRTEHFPLTLESARPSHTSQYLCASSDQFLGALGTDTQYFGPGTRLTVL.

The chain links TRBV7-9 to TRBJ2-2; 7 nucleotides agree with TRBD1. With 5 bases clipped from V and 4 bases from J, the junction kept 13 bases outside the gene matches. The CDR3 extends over 17 amino acids. Germline-derived CDR1 and CDR2 are SEHNR and FQNEAQ (reference sequence). The CDR3 DNA is TGTGCCAGCAGCACACTGACCGGGGCAGGGGGCACCGGGGAGCTGTTTTTT. It specifies CASSTLTGAGGTGELFF.

This rearrangement joins TRBV7-6 to TRBJ1-1, with TRBD1 identical over 9 bases. Looked up from germline, CDR1 is SGHVS and CDR2 is FNYEAQ. This CDR3 comprises 15 residues. The V and J ends lost 6 bases and 2 bases, in that order; junction bases with no gene match: 7. The CDR3 DNA follows: TGTGCCAGCAGAGGGGGGGGACAGGGTAACACTGAAGCTTTCTTT. Amino acid sequence: CASRGGGQGNTEAFF.